This T cell receptor (beta chain) is from a study of monozygotic twins with inflammatory bowel disease. Germline V gene lookup returns CDR1 SGHRS and CDR2 YFSETQ. The CDR3 covers 19 residues. TCRdb re-called the 5' RACE reads and gives one entry per CDR3 protein, without DNA. This listing includes about 380,000 distinct CDR3 sequences. The specimen sequenced was blood. This chain links TRBV5-1 with TRBJ2-5; TCRdb lists TRBD2, though no DNA is available to test this call. The receptor was isolated from a human donor with ulcerative colitis or Crohn's disease, or a healthy co-twin of an affected twin (not recorded which). CDR3 residues: CATAQGLAGGPAWQETQYF.